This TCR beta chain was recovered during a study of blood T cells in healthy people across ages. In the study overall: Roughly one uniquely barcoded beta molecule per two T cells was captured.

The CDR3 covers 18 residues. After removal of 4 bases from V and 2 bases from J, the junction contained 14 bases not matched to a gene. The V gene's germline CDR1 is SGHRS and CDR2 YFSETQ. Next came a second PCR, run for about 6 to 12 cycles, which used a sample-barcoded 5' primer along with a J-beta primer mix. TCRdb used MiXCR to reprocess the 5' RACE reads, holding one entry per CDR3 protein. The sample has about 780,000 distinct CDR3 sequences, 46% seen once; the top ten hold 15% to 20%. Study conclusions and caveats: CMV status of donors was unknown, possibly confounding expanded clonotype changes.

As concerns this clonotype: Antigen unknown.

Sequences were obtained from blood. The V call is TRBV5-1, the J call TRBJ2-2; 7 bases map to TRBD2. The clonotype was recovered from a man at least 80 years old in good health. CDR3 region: CASSIRGAGVTNTGELFF. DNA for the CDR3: TGCGCCAGCAGCATTAGAGGTGCGGGAGTTACCAACACCGGGGAGCTGTTTTTT.